This T cell receptor (beta chain) was documented in a study of CD8 T cells in ankylosing spondylitis. Study findings and constraints: What appeared characteristic of ankylosing spondylitis blood was a TCR beta motif of 7 or 8 highly homologous variants.

Each TCR beta library was made by quantitative 5'-RACE that incorporated molecular barcodes. TCRdb ran MiXCR on the 5' RACE reads and lists one entry per CDR3 protein. This table has about 360,000 distinct CDR3 sequences, approximately 20% appearing once. Of note for this clonotype: Its antigen is unknown.

The length of the CDR3 is 16 residues. Germline V gives CDR1 MGHRA, CDR2 YSYEKL. With 1 base removed from V and 4 bases from J, the gap between germline ends came to 15 bases. The sequence derives from a male donor with ankylosing spondylitis or in good health (not recorded which). The specimen was blood, either unsorted or a sorted T cell fraction (not recorded which). The rearrangement joins TRBV4-1 to TRBJ2-3; the D gene could be TRBD1 or TRBD2 (6 bases each). CDR3 loop: CASSQVLTGGPDTQYF. CDR3 DNA: TGCGCCAGCAGCCAAGTGTTGACCGGGGGCCCAGATACGCAGTATTTT.